This TCR beta chain was sequenced for a study of Graves' ophthalmopathy and Graves' hyperthyroidism. Study conclusions and caveats: With roughly 69% sensitivity and more than 72% specificity, the model predicted ophthalmopathy progression. Ophthalmopathy versus stable hyperthyroidism: 13-signature model gave about 87% sensitivity, 81.08% specificity.

About this clonotype itself: Its antigen is not identified.

The CDR3 is made up of 16 amino acids. Germline lookup yields CDR1 LNHDA and CDR2 SQIVND (reference sequence). The V end lost 3 bases, the J end lost 1 base, and 12 bases lay between the germline ends. Isolation of PBMCs was performed using about 9 ml of fresh peripheral blood. The sequenced template was RNA, covering the TCR beta CDR3 region. Amplification began with first-round RT-PCR using HTBI primers, then second-round multiplex PCR was performed. One entry per CDR3 protein, called by TCRdb with MiXCR from the multiplex PCR reads. The data contain approximately 640,000 distinct CDR3 sequences, roughly 41% of them singletons.

Source material: peripheral blood. This receptor was identified in an adult man with Graves' ophthalmopathy. V gene TRBV19 combines with J gene TRBJ2-2; no clear D gene. This CDR3 reads CASSIGSVGNTGELFF. CDR3 bases: TGTGCCAGTAGTATCGGTTCGGTCGGGAACACCGGGGAGCTGTTTTTT.